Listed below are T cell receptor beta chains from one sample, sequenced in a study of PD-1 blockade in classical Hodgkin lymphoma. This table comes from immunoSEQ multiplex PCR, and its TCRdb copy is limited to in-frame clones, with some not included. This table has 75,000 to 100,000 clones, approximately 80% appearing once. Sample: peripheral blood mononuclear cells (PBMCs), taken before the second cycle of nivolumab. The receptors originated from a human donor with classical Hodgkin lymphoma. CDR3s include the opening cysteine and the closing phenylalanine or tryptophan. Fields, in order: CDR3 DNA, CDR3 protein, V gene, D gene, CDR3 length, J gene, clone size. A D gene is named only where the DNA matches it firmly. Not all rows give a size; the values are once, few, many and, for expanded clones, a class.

cdr3_nt: TGTGCCAGCAGCCCAGGACAGGGACAAGAGACCCAGTACTTC; cdr3_aa: CASSPGQGQETQYF; v_call: TRBV7-2; d_call: TRBD1; cdr3_length: 14; j_call: TRBJ2-5; clone_size: once
cdr3_nt: TGTGCCAGCAGCGTAGGTGGGACGGGAATTTATGGCTACACCTTC; cdr3_aa: CASSVGGTGIYGYTF; v_call: TRBV9; d_call: .; cdr3_length: 15; j_call: TRBJ1-2; clone_size: .
cdr3_nt: TGTGCCAGCAGCTTATCAAAAGTGGTAGCCACCGGGGAGCTGTTTTTT; cdr3_aa: CASSLSKVVATGELFF; v_call: TRBV7-3; d_call: .; cdr3_length: 16; j_call: TRBJ2-2; clone_size: .
cdr3_nt: TGTGCCAGCAGTGGACCAGTATCACTAGCGGCTAACTCCTACGAGCAGTACTTC; cdr3_aa: CASSGPVSLAANSYEQYF; v_call: TRBV2; d_call: TRBD2; cdr3_length: 18; j_call: TRBJ2-7; clone_size: .
cdr3_nt: TGTGCCAGCAGCTTATTTCAGGGGACCTACGAGCAGTACTTC; cdr3_aa: CASSLFQGTYEQYF; v_call: TRBV7-2; d_call: .; cdr3_length: 14; j_call: TRBJ2-7; clone_size: .
cdr3_nt: TGCGCCAGCAGCTTTGGGACTAGTATCAATGAGCAGTTCTTC; cdr3_aa: CASSFGTSINEQFF; v_call: TRBV5-1; d_call: TRBD2; cdr3_length: 14; j_call: TRBJ2-1; clone_size: .
cdr3_nt: TGTGCCATCAGTGAGTCCCGACAGGACCTCAATCAGCCCCAGCATTTT; cdr3_aa: CAISESRQDLNQPQHF; v_call: TRBV10-3; d_call: .; cdr3_length: 16; j_call: TRBJ1-5; clone_size: .
cdr3_nt: TGTGCCACCGGGGCGGCCTGGGGCGGGGTGAACACCGGGGAGCTGTTTTTT; cdr3_aa: CATGAAWGGVNTGELFF; v_call: TRBV15; d_call: .; cdr3_length: 17; j_call: TRBJ2-2; clone_size: .
cdr3_nt: TGTGCCAGCAGCCTAGGGACAGGGGGCATCTACGAGCAGTACTTC; cdr3_aa: CASSLGTGGIYEQYF; v_call: TRBV7-6; d_call: TRBD1; cdr3_length: 15; j_call: TRBJ2-7; clone_size: few
cdr3_nt: TGCGCCAGCAGCCCAAGGGGCGTAATGAACACTGAAGCTTTCTTT; cdr3_aa: CASSPRGVMNTEAFF; v_call: TRBV5-1; d_call: .; cdr3_length: 15; j_call: TRBJ1-1; clone_size: .
cdr3_nt: TGCGCCACTGGGGAGGACTCCTACAATGAGCAGTTCTTC; cdr3_aa: CATGEDSYNEQFF; v_call: TRBV5-1; d_call: .; cdr3_length: 13; j_call: TRBJ2-1; clone_size: .
cdr3_nt: TGTGCCAGCAGTGACGGGCCGTATCGTGGCTACACCTTC; cdr3_aa: CASSDGPYRGYTF; v_call: TRBV6-4; d_call: .; cdr3_length: 13; j_call: TRBJ1-2; clone_size: .
cdr3_nt: TGTGCCAGCAGCCCAGGGGGCCGGTACAATGAGCAGTTCTTC; cdr3_aa: CASSPGGRYNEQFF; v_call: TRBV5-4; d_call: TRBD1; cdr3_length: 14; j_call: TRBJ2-1; clone_size: .
cdr3_nt: TGTGCCAGCTCACCACCGAGGGGATGGGGGTACGAGACCCAGTACTTC; cdr3_aa: CASSPPRGWGYETQYF; v_call: TRBV18; d_call: .; cdr3_length: 16; j_call: TRBJ2-5; clone_size: .
cdr3_nt: TGCAGTGCGACCCAAAACTATGGCTACACCTTC; cdr3_aa: CSATQNYGYTF; v_call: TRBV20-1; d_call: .; cdr3_length: 11; j_call: TRBJ1-2; clone_size: .
cdr3_nt: TGTGCCACCAGCAGAGACAGCTACGGGTACGAGCAGTACTTC; cdr3_aa: CATSRDSYGYEQYF; v_call: TRBV15; d_call: .; cdr3_length: 14; j_call: TRBJ2-7; clone_size: .
cdr3_nt: TGCGCCAGCAGCTGGGATCGGACAGGGGCGGGGGGAGAGACCCAGTACTTC; cdr3_aa: CASSWDRTGAGGETQYF; v_call: TRBV5-1; d_call: .; cdr3_length: 17; j_call: TRBJ2-5; clone_size: few
cdr3_nt: TGTGCCAGTAGTATTGGACAGACCACTGAAGCTTTCTTT; cdr3_aa: CASSIGQTTEAFF; v_call: TRBV19; d_call: .; cdr3_length: 13; j_call: TRBJ1-1; clone_size: .
cdr3_nt: TGTGCCAGCAGTTCCCGAACACAGGGCTTATCAGATACGCAGTATTTT; cdr3_aa: CASSSRTQGLSDTQYF; v_call: TRBV28; d_call: .; cdr3_length: 16; j_call: TRBJ2-3; clone_size: .
cdr3_nt: TGTGCCAGCAGCCCTCCTCAGGGACAGGGAAATACGCAGTATTTT; cdr3_aa: CASSPPQGQGNTQYF; v_call: TRBV7-9; d_call: TRBD1; cdr3_length: 15; j_call: TRBJ2-3; clone_size: few
cdr3_nt: TGTGCCAGCAGTTTCTCGACCCGACGGGCTAGCACAGATACGCAGTATTTT; cdr3_aa: CASSFSTRRASTDTQYF; v_call: TRBV27; d_call: .; cdr3_length: 17; j_call: TRBJ2-3; clone_size: .
cdr3_nt: TGTGCCAGCAGCCAGCAGTCGGGGGAATTGCTGTTTTTT; cdr3_aa: CASSQQSGELLFF; v_call: TRBV4-2; d_call: .; cdr3_length: 13; j_call: TRBJ1-4; clone_size: .
cdr3_nt: TGTGCCAGCAGCTTAGCAAGGGGACTAACAGATACGCAGTATTTT; cdr3_aa: CASSLARGLTDTQYF; v_call: TRBV11-2; d_call: TRBD2; cdr3_length: 15; j_call: TRBJ2-3; clone_size: .
cdr3_nt: TGTGCCAGCAGCTTATTTTCCGGGTTCGCTGGAAACACCATATATTTT; cdr3_aa: CASSLFSGFAGNTIYF; v_call: TRBV11-1; d_call: .; cdr3_length: 16; j_call: TRBJ1-3; clone_size: .
cdr3_nt: TGTGCCAGCAGCCAAGAGGACAGCTCCTACGAGCAGTACTTC; cdr3_aa: CASSQEDSSYEQYF; v_call: TRBV4-2; d_call: .; cdr3_length: 14; j_call: TRBJ2-7; clone_size: few
cdr3_nt: TGTGCCAGTAGTGTCCGGGACAGGGGATGGAACACTGAAGCTTTCTTT; cdr3_aa: CASSVRDRGWNTEAFF; v_call: TRBV19; d_call: TRBD1; cdr3_length: 16; j_call: TRBJ1-1; clone_size: .
cdr3_nt: TGCGCCAGCAGCCGGACCGGGACTACGATCTACGAGCAGTACTTC; cdr3_aa: CASSRTGTTIYEQYF; v_call: TRBV5-1; d_call: TRBD2; cdr3_length: 15; j_call: TRBJ2-7; clone_size: .
cdr3_nt: TGTGCCAGCAGCTTTGCTAGCGGGGCCAACGAGCAGTACTTC; cdr3_aa: CASSFASGANEQYF; v_call: TRBV7-8; d_call: TRBD2; cdr3_length: 14; j_call: TRBJ2-7; clone_size: .
cdr3_nt: TGTGCCAGCAGCTCCCAGACTAGCGGGAGGGCCGGCACAGATACGCAGTATTTT; cdr3_aa: CASSSQTSGRAGTDTQYF; v_call: TRBV28; d_call: TRBD2; cdr3_length: 18; j_call: TRBJ2-3; clone_size: .
cdr3_nt: TGTGCCAGCAGTCGGACAGTCTACGAGCAGTACTTC; cdr3_aa: CASSRTVYEQYF; v_call: TRBV28; d_call: .; cdr3_length: 12; j_call: TRBJ2-7; clone_size: .
cdr3_nt: TGTGCCAGCAGTTACCTCAAAAACACTGAAGCTTTCTTT; cdr3_aa: CASSYLKNTEAFF; v_call: TRBV6-5; d_call: .; cdr3_length: 13; j_call: TRBJ1-1; clone_size: .
cdr3_nt: TGTGCCAGCAGTTCGGACAGGGATAACTATGGCTACACCTTC; cdr3_aa: CASSSDRDNYGYTF; v_call: TRBV2; d_call: TRBD1; cdr3_length: 14; j_call: TRBJ1-2; clone_size: .
cdr3_nt: TGTGCCAGCAGTGCCTGGCGAGCGGGAAACACCGGGGAGCTGTTTTTT; cdr3_aa: CASSAWRAGNTGELFF; v_call: TRBV2; d_call: TRBD2; cdr3_length: 16; j_call: TRBJ2-2; clone_size: .
cdr3_nt: TGTGCCAGCAGCGAGAGGGGTCCAGATACGCAGTATTTT; cdr3_aa: CASSERGPDTQYF; v_call: TRBV7-9; d_call: .; cdr3_length: 13; j_call: TRBJ2-3; clone_size: once
cdr3_nt: TGTGCCCCCCAGGGTAGGTGCCACGAGCAGTACTTC; cdr3_aa: CAPQGRCHEQYF; v_call: TRBV5-8; d_call: .; cdr3_length: 12; j_call: TRBJ2-7; clone_size: .
cdr3_nt: TGTGCCAGCACCGACCCCAGGCGGAGCGGGAGCACAGATACGCAGTATTTT; cdr3_aa: CASTDPRRSGSTDTQYF; v_call: TRBV7-9; d_call: .; cdr3_length: 17; j_call: TRBJ2-3; clone_size: .
cdr3_nt: TGTGCCAGCAGCCCGGGCCGATTAGGGACCGGGGAGCTGTTTTTT; cdr3_aa: CASSPGRLGTGELFF; v_call: TRBV11-1; d_call: .; cdr3_length: 15; j_call: TRBJ2-2; clone_size: .
cdr3_nt: TGTGCCAGCAGCGCGGGGATTTACAATGAGCAGTTCTTC; cdr3_aa: CASSAGIYNEQFF; v_call: TRBV7-3; d_call: .; cdr3_length: 13; j_call: TRBJ2-1; clone_size: few
cdr3_nt: TGTGCCAGCACCCAAAAGGGGGAATCGGGGACTGAAGCTTTCTTT; cdr3_aa: CASTQKGESGTEAFF; v_call: TRBV6-1; d_call: .; cdr3_length: 15; j_call: TRBJ1-1; clone_size: .
cdr3_nt: TGTGCCAGCAGCCAGGGCGGCCAGGAGACCCGGTCCGAGCAGTACTTC; cdr3_aa: CASSQGGQETRSEQYF; v_call: TRBV4-2; d_call: .; cdr3_length: 16; j_call: TRBJ2-7; clone_size: .
cdr3_nt: TGTGCCAGCAGGTTAGCGGGGTCGGTTAGCACAGATACGCAGTATTTT; cdr3_aa: CASRLAGSVSTDTQYF; v_call: TRBV27; d_call: TRBD2; cdr3_length: 16; j_call: TRBJ2-3; clone_size: .
cdr3_nt: TGTGCCAGCCTCGGAGCCGGGAGGGGGGAGCTGTTTTTT; cdr3_aa: CASLGAGRGELFF; v_call: TRBV7-6; d_call: TRBD2; cdr3_length: 13; j_call: TRBJ2-2; clone_size: .
cdr3_nt: TGTGCCAGCAGCTTGGGACCGTTGAACACTGAAGCTTTCTTT; cdr3_aa: CASSLGPLNTEAFF; v_call: TRBV7-2; d_call: .; cdr3_length: 14; j_call: TRBJ1-1; clone_size: .